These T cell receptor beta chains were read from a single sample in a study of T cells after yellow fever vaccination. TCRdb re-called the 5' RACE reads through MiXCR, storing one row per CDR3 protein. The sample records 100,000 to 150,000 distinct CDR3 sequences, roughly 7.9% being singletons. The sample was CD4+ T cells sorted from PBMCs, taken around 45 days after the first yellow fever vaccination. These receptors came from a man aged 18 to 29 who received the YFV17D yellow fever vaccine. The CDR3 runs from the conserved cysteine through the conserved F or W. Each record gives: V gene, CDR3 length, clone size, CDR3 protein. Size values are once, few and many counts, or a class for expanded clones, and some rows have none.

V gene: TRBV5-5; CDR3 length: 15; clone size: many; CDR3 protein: CASSAGDPAIETQYF
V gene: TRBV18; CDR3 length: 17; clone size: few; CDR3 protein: CASSPPNLGQEGEKLFF
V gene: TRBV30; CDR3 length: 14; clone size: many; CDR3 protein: CACLMAGGPGELFF
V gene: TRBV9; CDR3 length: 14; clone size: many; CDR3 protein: CASSVAGGGDTQYF
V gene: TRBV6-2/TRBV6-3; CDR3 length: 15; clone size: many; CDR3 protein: CASRPGTGGSTEAFF
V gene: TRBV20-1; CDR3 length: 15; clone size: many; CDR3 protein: CSARDTRGGYNEQFF
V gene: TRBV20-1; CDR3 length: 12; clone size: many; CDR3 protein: CSAQGGNQPQHF
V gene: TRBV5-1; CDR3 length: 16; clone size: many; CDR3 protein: CASSLVGTGAAREQFF
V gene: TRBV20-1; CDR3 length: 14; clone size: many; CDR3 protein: CSAQDRRSNQPQHF
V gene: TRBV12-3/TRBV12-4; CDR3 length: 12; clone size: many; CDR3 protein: CASTGTSYEQYF
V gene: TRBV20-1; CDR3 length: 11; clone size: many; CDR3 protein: CSARQTRGYTF
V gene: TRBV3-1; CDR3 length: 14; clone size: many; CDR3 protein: CASSLTGYYEKLFF
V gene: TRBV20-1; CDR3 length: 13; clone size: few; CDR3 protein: CSARQGADYEQYF
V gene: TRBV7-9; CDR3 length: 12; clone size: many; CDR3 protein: CASSLYDSPLHF
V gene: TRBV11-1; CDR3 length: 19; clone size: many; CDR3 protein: CASSLLIGTGGLGANVLTF
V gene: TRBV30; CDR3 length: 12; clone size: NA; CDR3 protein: CAWKAGGDTQYF
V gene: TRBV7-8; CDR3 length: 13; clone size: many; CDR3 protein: CASSPGHDQPQHF
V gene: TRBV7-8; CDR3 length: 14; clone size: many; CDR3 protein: CASTSGTGRSEQYF
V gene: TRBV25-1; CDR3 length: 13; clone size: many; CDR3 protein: CASSMSGNTEAFF
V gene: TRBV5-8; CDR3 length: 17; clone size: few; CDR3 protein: CASSLLQGPGQGQPQHF
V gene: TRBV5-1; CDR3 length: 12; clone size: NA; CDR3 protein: CASSTGAGGSLF
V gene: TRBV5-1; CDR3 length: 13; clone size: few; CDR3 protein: CASSSAPAGPWYF
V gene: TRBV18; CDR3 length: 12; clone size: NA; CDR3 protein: CASSPDRAEAFF
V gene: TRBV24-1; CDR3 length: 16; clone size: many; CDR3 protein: CATSAGQGELYTEAFF
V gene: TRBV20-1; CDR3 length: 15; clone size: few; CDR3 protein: CSARDLRQTSYEQYF
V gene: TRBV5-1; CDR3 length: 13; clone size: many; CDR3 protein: CASGENRDSPLHF
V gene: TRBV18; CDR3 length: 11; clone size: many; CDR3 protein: CASSAGYEQYF
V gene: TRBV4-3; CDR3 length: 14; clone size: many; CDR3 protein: CASSQDLRREGYTF
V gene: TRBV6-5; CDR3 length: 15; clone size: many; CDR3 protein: CASRLTGTGVYEQYF
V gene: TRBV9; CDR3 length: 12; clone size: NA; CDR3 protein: CASSLRQGGYTF
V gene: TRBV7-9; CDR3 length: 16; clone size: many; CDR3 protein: CASSFGLAGNNSPLHF
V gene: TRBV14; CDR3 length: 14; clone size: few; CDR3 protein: CASSQDPASNTIYF
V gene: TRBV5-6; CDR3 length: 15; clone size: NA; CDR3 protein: CASSFLSRDGEKLFF
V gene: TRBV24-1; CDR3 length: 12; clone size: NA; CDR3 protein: CATSDSDREAFF
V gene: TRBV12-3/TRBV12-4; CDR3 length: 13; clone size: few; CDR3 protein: CASSRDRGTEAFF
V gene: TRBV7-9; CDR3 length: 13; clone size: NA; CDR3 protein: CASSFRGPETQYF
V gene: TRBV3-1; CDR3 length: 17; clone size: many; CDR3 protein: CASRPGTTNQNTGELFF
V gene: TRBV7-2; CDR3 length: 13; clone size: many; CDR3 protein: CASSLSVKDTIYF
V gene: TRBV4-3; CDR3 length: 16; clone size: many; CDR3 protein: CASSSGTSGVNGELFF
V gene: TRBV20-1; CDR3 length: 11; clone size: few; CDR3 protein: CSARERYEQYF
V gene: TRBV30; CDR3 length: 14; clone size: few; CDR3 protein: CAWSVPGRETEAFF